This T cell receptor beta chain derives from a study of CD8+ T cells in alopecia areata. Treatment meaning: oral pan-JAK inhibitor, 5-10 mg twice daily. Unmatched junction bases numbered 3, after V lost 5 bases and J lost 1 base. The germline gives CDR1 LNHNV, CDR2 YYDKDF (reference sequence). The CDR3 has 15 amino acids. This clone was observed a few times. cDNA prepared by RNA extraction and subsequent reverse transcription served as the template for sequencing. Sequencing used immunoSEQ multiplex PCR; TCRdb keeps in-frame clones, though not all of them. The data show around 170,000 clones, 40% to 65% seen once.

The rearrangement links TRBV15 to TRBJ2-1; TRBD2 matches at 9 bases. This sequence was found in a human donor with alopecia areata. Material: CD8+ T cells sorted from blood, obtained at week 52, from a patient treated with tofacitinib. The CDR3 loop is CATSGSGGSYNEQFF. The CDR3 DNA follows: TGTGCCACCAGCGGAAGCGGGGGGTCCTACAATGAGCAGTTCTTC.